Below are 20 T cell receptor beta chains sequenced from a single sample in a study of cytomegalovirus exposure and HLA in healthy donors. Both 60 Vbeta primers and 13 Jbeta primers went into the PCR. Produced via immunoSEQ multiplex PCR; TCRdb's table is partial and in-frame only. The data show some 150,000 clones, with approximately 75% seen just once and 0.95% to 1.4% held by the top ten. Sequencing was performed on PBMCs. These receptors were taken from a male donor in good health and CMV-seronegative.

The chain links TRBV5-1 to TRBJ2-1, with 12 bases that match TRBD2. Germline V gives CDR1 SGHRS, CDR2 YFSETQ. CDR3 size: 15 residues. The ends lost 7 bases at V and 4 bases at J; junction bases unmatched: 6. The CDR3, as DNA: TGCGCCAGCTTTAGACTAGCGGGGGCTTACAATGAGCAGTTCTTC. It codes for CASFRLAGAYNEQFF.

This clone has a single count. The CDR3 sequence is CASSSLAGKLTGELFF. Here the CDR3 DNA reads TGTGCCAGCAGCTCACTAGCGGGAAAACTCACCGGGGAGCTGTTTTTT. The gene calls are TRBV9 and TRBJ2-2; 10 positions agree with TRBD2. CDR3 length: 16 amino acids. Germline assignment: CDR1 SGDLS and CDR2 YYNGEE. Trimming took 4 bases from V and 4 from J; bases not matched to a gene: 7.

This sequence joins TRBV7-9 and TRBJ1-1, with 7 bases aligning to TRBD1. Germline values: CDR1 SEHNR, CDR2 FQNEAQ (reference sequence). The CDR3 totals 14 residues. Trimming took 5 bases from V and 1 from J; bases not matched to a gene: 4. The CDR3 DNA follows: TGTGCCAGCAGCGTAACAGGGGCGAACACTGAAGCTTTCTTT. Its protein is CASSVTGANTEAFF.

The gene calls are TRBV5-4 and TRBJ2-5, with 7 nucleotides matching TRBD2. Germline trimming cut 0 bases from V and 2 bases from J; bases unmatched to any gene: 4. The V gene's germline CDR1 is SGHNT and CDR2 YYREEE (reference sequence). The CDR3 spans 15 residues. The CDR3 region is CASSLASGVQETQYF. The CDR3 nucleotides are TGTGCCAGCAGCTTGGCTAGCGGAGTTCAAGAGACCCAGTACTTC.

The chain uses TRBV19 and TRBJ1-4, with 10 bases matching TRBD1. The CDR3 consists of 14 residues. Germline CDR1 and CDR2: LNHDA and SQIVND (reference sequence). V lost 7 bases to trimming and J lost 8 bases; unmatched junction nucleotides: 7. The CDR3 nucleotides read TGTGCCAGTAAAAGACAGGGGGCGGGCGAAAAACTGTTTTTT. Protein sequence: CASKRQGAGEKLFF.

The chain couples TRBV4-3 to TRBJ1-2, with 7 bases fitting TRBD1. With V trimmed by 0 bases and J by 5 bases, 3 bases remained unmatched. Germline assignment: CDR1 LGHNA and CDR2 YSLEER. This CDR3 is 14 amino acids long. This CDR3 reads CASSQDNRGYGYTF. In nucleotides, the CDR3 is TGCGCCAGCAGCCAAGACAACAGGGGTTATGGCTACACCTTC.

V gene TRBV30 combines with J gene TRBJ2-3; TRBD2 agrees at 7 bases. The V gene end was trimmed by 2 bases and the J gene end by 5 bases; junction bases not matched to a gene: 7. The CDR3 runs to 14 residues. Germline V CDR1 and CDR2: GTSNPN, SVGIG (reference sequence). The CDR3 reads CAWSRGLVVDTQYF. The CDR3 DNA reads TGTGCCTGGAGTCGCGGACTAGTAGTAGATACGCAGTATTTT.

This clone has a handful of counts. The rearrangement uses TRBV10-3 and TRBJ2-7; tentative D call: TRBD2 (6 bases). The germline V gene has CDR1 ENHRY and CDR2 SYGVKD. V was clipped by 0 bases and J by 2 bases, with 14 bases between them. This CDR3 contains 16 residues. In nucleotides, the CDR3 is TGTGCCATCAGTGAGTCTCGTGCGGGACCCCCCTACGAGCAGTACTTC. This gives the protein CAISESRAGPPYEQYF.

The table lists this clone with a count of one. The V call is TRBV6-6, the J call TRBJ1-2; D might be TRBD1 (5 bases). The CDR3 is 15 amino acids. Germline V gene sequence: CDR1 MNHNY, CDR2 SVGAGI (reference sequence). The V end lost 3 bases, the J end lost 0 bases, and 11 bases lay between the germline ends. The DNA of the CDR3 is TGTGCCAGCAGTTATGCAAGGGGCTCTAACTATGGCTACACCTTC. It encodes CASSYARGSNYGYTF.

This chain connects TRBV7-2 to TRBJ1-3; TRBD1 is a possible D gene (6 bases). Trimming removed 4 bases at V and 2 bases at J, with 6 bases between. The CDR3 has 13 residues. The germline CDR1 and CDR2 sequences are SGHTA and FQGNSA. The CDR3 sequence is CASSWTAGNTIYF. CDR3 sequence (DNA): TGTGCCAGCAGCTGGACAGCTGGAAACACCATATATTTT.

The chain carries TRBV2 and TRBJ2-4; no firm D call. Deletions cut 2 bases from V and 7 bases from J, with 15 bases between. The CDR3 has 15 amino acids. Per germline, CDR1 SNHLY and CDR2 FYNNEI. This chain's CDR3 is CASSERLGGNNIQYF. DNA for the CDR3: TGTGCCAGCAGTGAACGGCTAGGCGGAAATAACATTCAGTACTTC.

The CDR3 DNA is TGTGCCAGCAGATGGACAGCGAGCTACGAGCAGTACTTC. Amino acids: CASRWTASYEQYF. The chain carries TRBV27 and TRBJ2-7; tentative D call: TRBD1 (6 bases). Germline values: CDR1 MNHEY, CDR2 SMNVEV (reference sequence). The CDR3 has 13 residues. The V gene lost 6 bases and the J gene lost 3 bases, with 12 bases spanning the gap.

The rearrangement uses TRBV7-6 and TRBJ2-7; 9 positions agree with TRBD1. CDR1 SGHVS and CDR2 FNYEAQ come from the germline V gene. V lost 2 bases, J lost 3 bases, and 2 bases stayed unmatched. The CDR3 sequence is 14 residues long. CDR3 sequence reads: CASSLRQGDYEQYF. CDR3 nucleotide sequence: TGTGCCAGCAGCTTAAGACAGGGGGACTACGAGCAGTACTTC. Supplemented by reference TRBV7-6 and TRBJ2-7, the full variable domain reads GAGVSQSPRYKVTKRGQDVALRCDPISGHVSLYWYRQALGQGPEFLTYFNYEAQQDKSGLPNDRFSAERPEGSISTLTIQRTEQRDSAMYRCASSLRQGDYEQYFGPGTRLTVT.

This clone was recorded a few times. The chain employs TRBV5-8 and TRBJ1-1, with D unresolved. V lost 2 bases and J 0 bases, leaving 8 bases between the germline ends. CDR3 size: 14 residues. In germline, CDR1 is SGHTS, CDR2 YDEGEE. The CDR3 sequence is CASSFPGMNTEAFF. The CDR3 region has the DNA TGTGCCAGCAGCTTTCCGGGAATGAACACTGAAGCTTTCTTT.

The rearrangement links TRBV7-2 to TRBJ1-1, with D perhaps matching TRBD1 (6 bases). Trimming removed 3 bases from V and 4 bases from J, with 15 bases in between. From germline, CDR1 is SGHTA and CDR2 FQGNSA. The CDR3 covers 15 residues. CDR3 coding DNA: TGTGCCAGCAGCTTGCGGGGGGGGCGGGTCACTGAAGCTTTCTTT. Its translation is CASSLRGGRVTEAFF.

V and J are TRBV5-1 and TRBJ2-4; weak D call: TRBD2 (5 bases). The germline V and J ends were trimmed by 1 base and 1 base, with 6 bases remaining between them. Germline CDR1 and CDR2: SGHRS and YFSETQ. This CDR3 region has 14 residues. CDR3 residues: CASSLSGAKNIQYF. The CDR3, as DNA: TGCGCCAGCAGCTTGTCGGGGGCCAAAAACATTCAGTACTTC.

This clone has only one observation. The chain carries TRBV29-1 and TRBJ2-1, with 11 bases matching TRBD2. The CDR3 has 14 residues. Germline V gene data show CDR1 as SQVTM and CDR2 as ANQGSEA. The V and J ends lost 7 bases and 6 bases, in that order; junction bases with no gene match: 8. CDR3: CSAYNSGGGNEQFF. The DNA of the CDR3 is TGCAGCGCTTACAATAGCGGGGGGGGCAATGAGCAGTTCTTC.

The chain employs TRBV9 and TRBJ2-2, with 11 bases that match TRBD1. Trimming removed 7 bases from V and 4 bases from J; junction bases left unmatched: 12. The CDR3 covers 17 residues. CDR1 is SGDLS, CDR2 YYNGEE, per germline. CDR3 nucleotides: TGTGCCAGCCGGCCGGGACAGGGGGTTTTGAGCACCGGGGAGCTGTTTTTT. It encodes CASRPGQGVLSTGELFF.

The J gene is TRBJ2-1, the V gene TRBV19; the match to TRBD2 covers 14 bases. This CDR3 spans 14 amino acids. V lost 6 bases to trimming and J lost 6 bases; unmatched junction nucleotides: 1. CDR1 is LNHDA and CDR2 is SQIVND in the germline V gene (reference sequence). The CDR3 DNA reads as TGTGCCAGTAGGACTAGCGGGGGGGTCAATGAGCAGTTCTTC. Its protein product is CASRTSGGVNEQFF.

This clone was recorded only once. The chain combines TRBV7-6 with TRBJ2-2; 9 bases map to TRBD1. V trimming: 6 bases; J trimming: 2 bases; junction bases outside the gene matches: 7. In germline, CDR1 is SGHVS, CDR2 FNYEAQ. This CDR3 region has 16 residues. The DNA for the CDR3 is TGTGCCAGCAGTTCCACAGGGGGCGAAAACACCGGGGAGCTGTTTTTT. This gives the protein CASSSTGGENTGELFF.